Listed below are T cell receptor beta chains from one sample, sequenced in a study of blood T cells in healthy people across ages. From the 5' RACE reads, TCRdb called clonotypes with MiXCR, one entry per CDR3 protein. There are almost 1 million distinct CDR3 sequences in the sample; roughly half occur only once, and about a fifth lies in the top ten. Sequenced sample: blood. The receptors were sampled from a woman aged 60-70 years in good health. Each CDR3 is given with its conserved first and last residue. A D gene is named only where the DNA matches it firmly. Size is stated for part of the rows, as once, few or many counts, or as a class when the clone is expanded.

clone size,V gene,D gene,J gene,CDR3 DNA,CDR3 protein
-,TRBV14,-,TRBJ2-7,TGTGCCAGCAGACACAGGAGCGGCCCCTACGAGCAGTACTTC,CASRHRSGPYEQYF
-,TRBV13,-,TRBJ2-7,TGTGCCAGCAGCTTAGGAGGGGGGGCAGTCCACGAGCAGTACTTC,CASSLGGGAVHEQYF
-,TRBV27,TRBD2,TRBJ2-3,TGTGCCAGCAGTTACGGACTAGCGGGAAGGACAGATACGCAGTATTTT,CASSYGLAGRTDTQYF
-,TRBV20-1,TRBD2,TRBJ2-5,TGCAGTGCTAACACCCTCCTAGCGGGAGGACGAACCCTCCATGAGACCCAGTACTTC,CSANTLLAGGRTLHETQYF
few,TRBV4-1,TRBD1,TRBJ1-6,TGCGCCAGCAGCCAGGAAGAAGGACAGGGAGTAACTTCACCCCTCCACTTT,CASSQEEGQGVTSPLHF
-,TRBV10-3,TRBD2,TRBJ2-5,TGTGCCATCGGCGCTAGCGGGAGCTGGAATGAGCAGTACTTC,CAIGASGSWNEQYF
-,TRBV24-1,-,TRBJ2-7,TGTGCCACCAGTGGGGCGGGGCGCTACGAGCAGTACTTC,CATSGAGRYEQYF
few,TRBV7-2,-,TRBJ2-1,TGTGCCAGCAGCTTTGCGGGGTACAATGAGCAGTTCTTC,CASSFAGYNEQFF
-,TRBV20-1,-,TRBJ2-1,TGCAGTCCGCGGAGGAATGAGCAGTTCTTC,CSPRRNEQFF
-,TRBV7-9,TRBD2,TRBJ2-5,TGTGCCAGCCATTCGGCGGGAGGATCTGAGACCCAGTACTTC,CASHSAGGSETQYF
few,TRBV29-1,TRBD2,TRBJ2-1,TGCAGCGTTCCGGGGGGGGACCAACCCCACAATGAGCAGTTCTTC,CSVPGGDQPHNEQFF
-,TRBV20-1,TRBD2,TRBJ2-7,TGCAGTGCTAGAGAGCTCGAGCGGGAGGGCTCCTACGAGCAGTACTTC,CSARELEREGSYEQYF